The 3 T cell receptor beta chains below all came from one sample that was sequenced in a study of early T cells in non-severe SARS-CoV-2 infection. TCRdb ran MiXCR on the 5' RACE reads and lists one entry per CDR3 protein. The data contain 60,000 to 75,000 distinct CDR3 sequences, about a tenth of them singletons. Source: whole blood, taken at baseline. These TCRs come from an adult who was a healthcare worker with PCR-confirmed SARS-CoV-2 infection or an uninfected control (not recorded which).

The sample holds many counts of this clonotype. The V and J genes are TRBV14 and TRBJ2-1, with a tentative D call TRBD2 (6 bases). The V gene lost 3 bases and the J gene lost 11 bases, with 17 bases spanning the gap. CDR1 and CDR2 from the germline V gene are SGHDN and FVKESK. This CDR3 spans 14 amino acids. The CDR3 DNA is TGTGCCAGCAGCCAGGACCTCTCTGGAGGGAAGCAGTTCTTC. Its protein is CASSQDLSGGKQFF.

This clonotype was counted at least ten times. The chain employs TRBV20-1 and TRBJ2-7, with 15 bases that match TRBD2. Germline V gene sequence: CDR1 DFQATT, CDR2 SNEGSKA (reference sequence). This CDR3 has 17 residues. Trimming removed 1 base from V and 4 bases from J; junction bases left unmatched: 8. The CDR3: CSARATGTSGRKYEQYF. DNA for the CDR3: TGCAGTGCTAGAGCCACCGGGACTAGCGGGAGGAAATACGAGCAGTACTTC.

The chain couples TRBV27 to TRBJ2-2; D may match TRBD1 or TRBD2 (5 bases each). The germline gives CDR1 MNHEY, CDR2 SMNVEV (reference sequence). The CDR3 runs to 13 residues. V lost 0 bases to trimming and J lost 15 bases, with 14 bases between them. The DNA for the CDR3 is TGTGCCAGCAGTTTATCGGGGCAGCGGATGATGTTTTTT. Protein product: CASSLSGQRMMFF.